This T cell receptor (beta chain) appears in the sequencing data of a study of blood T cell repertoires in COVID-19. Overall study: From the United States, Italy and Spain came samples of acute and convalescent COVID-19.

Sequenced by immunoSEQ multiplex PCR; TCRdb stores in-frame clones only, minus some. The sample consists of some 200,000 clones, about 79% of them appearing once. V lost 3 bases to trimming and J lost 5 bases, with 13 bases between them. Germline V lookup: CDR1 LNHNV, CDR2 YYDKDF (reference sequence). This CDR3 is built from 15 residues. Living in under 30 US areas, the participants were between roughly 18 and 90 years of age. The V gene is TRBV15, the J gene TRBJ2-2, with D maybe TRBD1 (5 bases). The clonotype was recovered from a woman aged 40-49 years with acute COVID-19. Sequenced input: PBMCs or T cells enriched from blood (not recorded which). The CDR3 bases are TGTGCCACCAGCAGGAGTCAGGGATTTACCGGGGAGCTGTTTTTT. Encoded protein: CATSRSQGFTGELFF.